This TCR beta chain was identified during a study of CD8 T cells in Susac syndrome. TCR beta from blood CD8+ and CD4+ T cells was sequenced. Negative isolation yielded CD8+ and CD4+ T cells; FACS enriched TEMRA cells. Trimming took off 1 base at V and 4 bases at J, with 11 bases between the two ends. The germline V gene has CDR1 DFQATT and CDR2 SNEGSKA (reference sequence). This CDR3 spans 15 amino acids. The authors reverse transcribed 0.5 to 1 ug RNA with random hexamers. An immunoSEQ multiplex PCR amplified TCR beta CDR3 over 54 Vbeta and 13 Jbeta. TCRdb recomputed calls from the immunoSEQ multiplex PCR reads with MiXCR, one row per CDR3 protein. The profile shows 120,000 or so distinct CDR3 sequences, approximately 94% of them singletons.

The sequencing sample was made of CD4+ T cells from PBMCs. This chain uses TRBV20-1 with TRBJ1-6; D call uncertain. The origin of this receptor is a human donor with multiple sclerosis. CDR3 loop: CSARGEADYNSPLHF. In DNA, the CDR3 is TGCAGTGCTAGAGGGGAGGCTGATTATAATTCACCCCTCCACTTT.